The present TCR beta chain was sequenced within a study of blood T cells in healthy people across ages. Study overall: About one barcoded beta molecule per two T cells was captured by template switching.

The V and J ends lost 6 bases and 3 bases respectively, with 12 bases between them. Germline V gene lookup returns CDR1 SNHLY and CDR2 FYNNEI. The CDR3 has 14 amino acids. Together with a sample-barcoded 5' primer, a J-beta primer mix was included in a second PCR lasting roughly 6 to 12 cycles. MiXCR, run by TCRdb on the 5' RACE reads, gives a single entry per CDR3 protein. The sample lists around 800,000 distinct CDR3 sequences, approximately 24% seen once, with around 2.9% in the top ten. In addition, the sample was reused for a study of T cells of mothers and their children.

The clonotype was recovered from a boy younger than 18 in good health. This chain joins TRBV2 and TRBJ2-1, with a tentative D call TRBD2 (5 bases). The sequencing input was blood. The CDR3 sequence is CASRWQAGYNEQFF. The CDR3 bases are TGTGCCAGCAGGTGGCAGGCGGGCTACAATGAGCAGTTCTTC.